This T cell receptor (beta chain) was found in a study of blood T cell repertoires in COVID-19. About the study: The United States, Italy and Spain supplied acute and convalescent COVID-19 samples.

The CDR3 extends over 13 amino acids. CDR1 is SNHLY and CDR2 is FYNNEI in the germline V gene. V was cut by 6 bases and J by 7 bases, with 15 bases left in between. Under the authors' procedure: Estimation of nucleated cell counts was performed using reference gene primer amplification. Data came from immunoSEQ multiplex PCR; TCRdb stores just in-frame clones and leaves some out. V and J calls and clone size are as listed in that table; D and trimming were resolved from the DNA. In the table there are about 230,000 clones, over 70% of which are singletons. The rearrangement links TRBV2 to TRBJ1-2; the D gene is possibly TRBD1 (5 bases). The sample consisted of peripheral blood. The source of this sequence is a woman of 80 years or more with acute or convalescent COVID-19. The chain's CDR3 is CASRVDSAAGYTF. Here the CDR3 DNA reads TGTGCCAGCAGAGTCGACAGTGCTGCTGGCTACACCTTC.